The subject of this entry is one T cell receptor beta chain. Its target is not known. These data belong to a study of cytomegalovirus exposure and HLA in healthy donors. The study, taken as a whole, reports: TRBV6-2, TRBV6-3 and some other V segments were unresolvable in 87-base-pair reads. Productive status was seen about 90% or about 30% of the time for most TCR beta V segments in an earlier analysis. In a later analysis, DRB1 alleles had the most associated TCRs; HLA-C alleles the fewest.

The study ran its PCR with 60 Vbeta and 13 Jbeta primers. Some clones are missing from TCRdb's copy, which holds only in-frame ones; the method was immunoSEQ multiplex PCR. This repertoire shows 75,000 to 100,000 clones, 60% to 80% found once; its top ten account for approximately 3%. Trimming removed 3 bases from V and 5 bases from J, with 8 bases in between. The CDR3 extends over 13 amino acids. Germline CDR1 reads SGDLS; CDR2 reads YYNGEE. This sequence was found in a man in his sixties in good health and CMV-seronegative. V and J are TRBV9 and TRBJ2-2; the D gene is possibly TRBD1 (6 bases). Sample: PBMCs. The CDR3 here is CASSARGTGELFF. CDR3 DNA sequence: TGTGCCAGCAGCGCTAGGGGGACCGGGGAGCTGTTTTTT.